The 27 T cell receptor beta chains presented below share a single source sample, sequenced in a study of cytomegalovirus exposure and HLA in healthy donors (dated by TCRdb to 2016 to 2017). Library method: the immunoSEQ multiplex PCR assay. For the multiplex PCR, a mixture combining 60 forward primers for TCR Vbeta segments and 13 reverse primers for TCR Jbeta segments was used. In its TCRdb copy, this immuneACCESS table keeps in-frame sequences only and misses some clones. Where compared with another copy, unresolved V genes explain less than half of these, and the others have no known cause. This sample has about 90,000 clones in its table, and about three quarters of those were observed once. About 2.1% of the sample is in the top ten clones. Input material: PBMCs. The receptor source for this set is a boy aged 10-17 years in good health and CMV-seronegative.

This sequence joins TRBV5-1 and TRBJ1-1, with D possibly matching TRBD1 (5 bases). The CDR3 sequence is 12 residues long. Deletions cut 2 bases from V and 5 bases from J, with 7 bases between. Germline V gene data show CDR1 as SGHRS and CDR2 as YFSETQ. This chain's CDR3 is CASSFRDTEAFF. CDR3 sequence (DNA): TGCGCCAGCAGCTTCAGGGATACTGAAGCTTTCTTT.

CDR3 coding DNA: TGTGCCAGCAGCCAAGACAGGGTTAATGAAAAACTGTTTTTT. As protein: CASSQDRVNEKLFF. This chain links TRBV7-9 with TRBJ1-4, with 7 bases aligning to TRBD1. The trim removed 5 bases at V and 4 bases at J, leaving 4 bases unmatched. This CDR3 region has 14 residues. The germline CDR1 and CDR2 sequences are SEHNR and FQNEAQ (reference sequence). The complete variable domain, with remaining parts taken from reference TRBV7-9 and TRBJ1-4, reads DTGVSQNPRHKITKRGQNVTFRCDPISEHNRLYWYRQTLGQGPEFLTYFQNEAQLEKSRLLSDRFSAERPKGSFSTLEIQRTEQGDSAMYLCASSQDRVNEKLFFGSGTQLSVL.

The genes are TRBV28 and TRBJ1-5; perhaps TRBD1 as D (6 bases). CDR1 is MDHEN, CDR2 SYDVKM, per germline. CDR3 size: 15 residues. Trimming pared 5 bases from V and 3 bases from J, leaving 14 bases between. The CDR3: CASSPGQSLNQPQHF. In DNA, the CDR3 is TGTGCCAGCAGTCCTGGACAGTCACTCAATCAGCCCCAGCATTTT.

The chain employs TRBV5-8 and TRBJ2-3; 8 bases fit TRBD2. The CDR3 runs 17 residues. J was trimmed by 0 bases and V by 2 bases; bases with no gene match: 8. Per the germline V gene, CDR1 is SGHTS and CDR2 is YDEGEE. The CDR3 is CASSFTSGRTSTDTQYF. CDR3 nucleotide sequence: TGTGCCAGCAGCTTTACTAGCGGTAGAACTAGCACAGATACGCAGTATTTT.

The chain links TRBV13 to TRBJ2-6; tentatively, D is TRBD2 (6 bases). Germline V gene lookup returns CDR1 PRHDT and CDR2 FYEKMQ (reference sequence). V lost 6 bases and J 0 bases, leaving 15 bases between the germline ends. This CDR3 is built from 17 residues. CDR3 loop: CASRAEGRGSGANVLTF. The CDR3 DNA reads as TGTGCCAGCAGGGCGGAGGGACGTGGCTCTGGGGCCAACGTCCTGACTTTC.

This chain connects TRBV5-1 to TRBJ2-7, with TRBD2 matching over 7 bases. CDR3 size: 15 residues. Trimming at V came to 2 bases and at J to 5 bases, leaving 10 bases not matched to a gene. Per germline, CDR1 SGHRS and CDR2 YFSETQ. The CDR3 nucleotides are TGCGCCAGCAGCTTAAAGGGCGGGAGCGCGGACGAGCAGTACTTC. Translation gives CASSLKGGSADEQYF. The whole variable domain, filled in from reference TRBV5-1 and TRBJ2-7, reads KAGVTQTPRYLIKTRGQQVTLSCSPISGHRSVSWYQQTPGQGLQFLFEYFSETQRNKGNFPGRFSGRQFSNSRSEMNVSTLELGDSALYLCASSLKGGSADEQYFGPGTRLTVT.

The chain links TRBV29-1 to TRBJ2-1, with a weak D call TRBD1 (5 bases). The CDR3 extends over 8 amino acids. Trimming removed 7 bases from V and 16 bases from J, with 11 bases in between. Looked up from germline, CDR1 is SQVTM and CDR2 is ANQGSEA. The CDR3 DNA sequence: TGCAGCGATTCAACAGGTTTCTTC. It encodes CSDSTGFF.

This clone has only a few counts. The chain uses TRBV19 and TRBJ1-1; 8 bases are a match to TRBD1. The ends lost 6 bases at V and 7 bases at J; junction bases unmatched: 4. Germline CDR1 and CDR2: LNHDA and SQIVND (reference sequence). CDR3 length: 12 amino acids. The DNA for the CDR3 is TGTGCCAGTAGGTCAGGGGGCCTTGAAGCTTTCTTT. It is translated as CASRSGGLEAFF.

The chain employs TRBV5-4 and TRBJ1-2; a possible D gene is TRBD1 (5 bases). V gave up 3 bases and J gave up 5 bases, with 8 bases separating them. CDR3 size: 12 residues. From germline, CDR1 is SGHNT and CDR2 YYREEE (reference sequence). The CDR3 spells CASSSGGYGYTF. The CDR3 DNA reads as TGTGCCAGCAGCTCCGGGGGGTATGGCTACACCTTC.

This chain joins TRBV4-1 and TRBJ2-1; 7 nucleotides line up with TRBD2. CDR1 and CDR2 (germline): MGHRA, YSYEKL. With V trimmed by 2 bases and J by 7 bases, 5 bases remained unmatched. The CDR3 length is 14 residues. This CDR3 reads CASSQTAGENEQFF. CDR3 DNA sequence: TGCGCCAGCAGCCAAACGGCGGGAGAGAATGAGCAGTTCTTC.

CDR3: CASSPQGDSYEQYF. The CDR3 bases are TGTGCCAGCAGTCCCCAGGGGGACTCCTACGAGCAGTACTTC. The chain carries TRBV27 and TRBJ2-7; 7 bases fit TRBD1. CDR1 and CDR2 (germline): MNHEY, SMNVEV (reference sequence). After removal of 5 bases from V and 0 bases from J, the junction contained 4 bases not matched to a gene. The CDR3 loop spans 14 amino acids.

The chain couples TRBV19 to TRBJ1-6; no definite D call. The V end lost 6 bases, the J end lost 6 bases, and 15 bases lay between the germline ends. CDR3 size: 15 residues. Germline CDR1 is LNHDA and CDR2 is SQIVND (reference sequence). The CDR3 nucleotides are TGTGCCAGTAGAGTCCGCGATTCTGGTAATTCACCCCTCCACTTT. It is translated as CASRVRDSGNSPLHF.

This clone was detected once. The chain carries TRBV5-1 and TRBJ2-2, with D possibly matching TRBD2 (5 bases). The germline V gene has CDR1 SGHRS and CDR2 YFSETQ. The V gene lost 3 bases and the J gene lost 4 bases, with 10 bases spanning the gap. The CDR3 contains 14 residues. The CDR3 nucleotides are TGCGCCAGCAGCTCCGGACTCCGCACCGGGGAGCTGTTTTTT. Amino acid sequence: CASSSGLRTGELFF.

The V and J genes are TRBV7-8 and TRBJ1-5, with D perhaps TRBD1 (5 bases). The CDR3 is 13 residues long. The germline V gene has CDR1 SGHVS and CDR2 FQNEAQ. V was pared by 4 bases and J by 7 bases, with 11 bases between. CDR3 in amino acids: CASSSGVGQPQHF. CDR3 DNA: TGTGCCAGCAGCTCGGGGGTCGGGCAGCCCCAGCATTTT.

The J gene is TRBJ2-1, the V gene TRBV7-2; the D gene is possibly TRBD1 (6 bases). CDR1 SGHTA and CDR2 FQGNSA come from the germline V gene. This CDR3 is built from 14 residues. Trimming cost V 8 bases and J 3 bases, with 14 bases left between them. The CDR3 here is CASSYREIYNEQFF. Here the CDR3 DNA reads TGTGCCAGCTCCTACAGGGAGATCTACAATGAGCAGTTCTTC.

The chain recombines TRBV5-5 with TRBJ2-7; D remains ambiguous. Germline CDR1 reads SGHKS; CDR2 reads YYEKEE (reference sequence). V gave up 4 bases and J gave up 0 bases, with 17 bases separating them. This CDR3 spans 16 amino acids. Here the CDR3 reads CASSGLIERSSYEQYF. The CDR3 bases are TGTGCCAGCAGCGGCCTCATAGAGAGGAGCTCCTACGAGCAGTACTTC.

V is TRBV7-3 and J is TRBJ1-5; 9 bases agree with TRBD1. Germline-derived CDR1 and CDR2 are SGHTA and FQGTGA. This CDR3 spans 14 amino acids. V shed 8 bases, J shed 4 bases, and the junction held 6 bases outside the gene matches. The CDR3 loop reads CASADRGRNQPQHF. For the CDR3, the DNA is TGTGCCAGCGCGGACAGGGGAAGAAATCAGCCCCAGCATTTT.

This chain joins TRBV30 and TRBJ2-1; TRBD2 agrees at 13 bases. The ends lost 2 bases at V and 8 bases at J; junction bases unmatched: 3. CDR1 and CDR2 (germline): GTSNPN, SVGIG (reference sequence). This CDR3 spans 14 amino acids. CDR3 coding DNA: TGTGCCTGGAGTTCCGGACTAGCGGGGGATGAGCAGTTCTTC. Protein product: CAWSSGLAGDEQFF.

The J gene is TRBJ1-5, the V gene TRBV6-1; tentative D call: TRBD1 (6 bases). Germline-derived CDR1 and CDR2 are MNHNS and SASEGT. The CDR3 consists of 13 residues. V lost 5 bases and J 9 bases, leaving 14 bases between the germline ends. CDR3 nucleotides: TGTGCCAGCAGTCCAGGGGATTTCGGGCCCCAGCATTTT. It is translated as CASSPGDFGPQHF.

V usage is TRBV14 and J usage is TRBJ1-5; 8 positions match TRBD1. The J segment lost 7 bases and the V segment lost 0 bases, leaving 8 bases of the junction unmatched. Per germline, CDR1 SGHDN and CDR2 FVKESK. The CDR3 has 16 residues. The CDR3 DNA reads TGTGCCAGCAGCCAAGATAGCGGACAGGGAGGACAGCCCCAGCATTTT. Protein product: CASSQDSGQGGQPQHF.

This clone was observed a few times. The chain has TRBV5-8 and TRBJ1-5; TRBD1 aligns across 10 bases. With 0 bases clipped from V and 0 bases from J, the junction kept 3 bases outside the gene matches. This CDR3 has 17 amino acids. The germline gives CDR1 SGHTS, CDR2 YDEGEE. CDR3 loop: CASSLGTGGHSNQPQHF. CDR3 in DNA: TGTGCCAGCAGCTTGGGGACAGGGGGACATAGCAATCAGCCCCAGCATTTT. Supplemented by reference TRBV5-8 and TRBJ1-5, the full variable domain reads EAGVTQSPTHLIKTRGQQATLRCSPISGHTSVYWYQQALGLGLQFLLWYDEGEERNRGNFPPRFSGRQFPNYSSELNVNALELEDSALYLCASSLGTGGHSNQPQHFGDGTRLSIL.

In this sample, this clone turned up once. For the CDR3, the DNA is TGTGCCAGTAATGCGGGGGCAGGAGCTGAAGCTTTCTTT. Its translation: CASNAGAGAEAFF. The genes are TRBV19 and TRBJ1-1; tentatively, D is TRBD1 (6 bases). The length of the CDR3 is 13 residues. The germline gives CDR1 LNHDA, CDR2 SQIVND (reference sequence). Trimming shortened V by 7 bases and J by 6 bases, and 15 bases separated the two germline ends.

This clone was detected only a few times. The J gene is TRBJ1-4, the V gene TRBV28, with D unclear. This CDR3 is 15 amino acids long. With 2 bases removed from V and 0 bases from J, the gap between germline ends came to 7 bases. The germline V gene has CDR1 MDHEN and CDR2 SYDVKM. CDR3 loop: CASSLLLATNEKLFF. The CDR3 DNA sequence: TGTGCCAGCAGTTTACTGCTAGCAACTAATGAAAAACTGTTTTTT.

The J gene is TRBJ2-7, the V gene TRBV7-9; perhaps TRBD1 as D (6 bases). CDR1 SEHNR and CDR2 FQNEAQ come from the germline V gene (reference sequence). V was pared by 4 bases and J by 2 bases, with 6 bases between. The CDR3 extends over 12 amino acids. The CDR3: CASSWDTYEQYF. For the CDR3, the DNA is TGTGCCAGCAGCTGGGACACCTACGAGCAGTACTTC.

This rearrangement joins TRBV5-6 to TRBJ1-5; D might be TRBD1 (5 bases). The CDR3 runs to 14 residues. Trimming took off 3 bases at V and 11 bases at J, with 18 bases between the two ends. Germline V gives CDR1 SGHDT, CDR2 YYEEEE. The CDR3 nucleotides are TGTGCCAGCAGCTCGCGGGACTTGCACAATGCCCAGCATTTT. It translates to CASSSRDLHNAQHF.

The chain uses TRBV6-1 and TRBJ1-3, with 10 nucleotides matching TRBD1. The CDR3 consists of 15 residues. The trim removed 11 bases at V and 4 bases at J, leaving 11 bases unmatched. CDR1 MNHNS and CDR2 SASEGT come from the germline V gene. The CDR3 coding sequence is TGTGCCGGGAGGCCCGGGACAGGGGTCGGAAACACCATATATTTT. Translated, it gives CAGRPGTGVGNTIYF.

This sequence joins TRBV9 and TRBJ2-3, with TRBD1 matching over 7 bases. J gave up 2 bases and V 4 bases, and 7 bases lay outside the gene matches. This CDR3 region has 15 residues. Per the germline V gene, CDR1 is SGDLS and CDR2 is YYNGEE. CDR3 amino acids: CASSTRQGYTDTQYF. The DNA of the CDR3 is TGTGCCAGCAGCACCAGACAGGGATACACAGATACGCAGTATTTT. The full variable domain, its missing parts supplied by reference TRBV9 and TRBJ2-3, is DSGVTQTPKHLITATGQRVTLRCSPRSGDLSVYWYQQSLDQGLQFLIQYYNGEERAKGNILERFSAQQFPDLHSELNLSSLELGDSALYFCASSTRQGYTDTQYFGPGTRLTVL.